This T cell receptor (beta chain) was obtained from a study of cytomegalovirus exposure and HLA in healthy donors. PCR used 60 Vbeta primers and 13 Jbeta primers. Data came from immunoSEQ multiplex PCR; TCRdb stores just in-frame clones and leaves some out. The data contain around 100,000 clones, roughly 60% of them seen just once; the ten biggest clones take up approximately 4.3%. The V gene lost 2 bases and the J gene lost 7 bases, with 8 bases spanning the gap. The CDR3 covers 13 residues. The germline V gene has CDR1 SGHTA and CDR2 FQGNSA. Sequencing was carried out using PBMCs. The receptor was isolated from a human donor in good health. The chain carries TRBV7-2 and TRBJ1-4; D is possibly TRBD1 (5 bases). In DNA, the CDR3 is TGTGCCAGCAGCTTATCAAGGGGTGAAAAACTGTTTTTT. Amino acid sequence: CASSLSRGEKLFF.